What follows is one T cell receptor beta chain and its context. The hyperthyroidism was newly diagnosed and had lasted under 2 months; the patients were aged 18 to 65. The authors obtained PBMCs from over 7.5 ml of fresh peripheral blood. Regions amplified from RNA transcripts were the TCR beta CDR3 regions. TCR CDR3 underwent first-round RT-PCR with the HTBI primer set. TCRdb re-derived calls from the multiplex PCR reads in MiXCR, one entry per CDR3 protein. The sample lists around 700,000 distinct CDR3 sequences, around 20% seen once, with approximately 15% in the top ten. This entry belongs to a study of T cells in Graves' hyperthyroidism and ophthalmopathy. CDR1 ENHRY and CDR2 SYGVKD come from the germline V gene. Trimming pared 4 bases from V and 0 bases from J, leaving 12 bases between. This CDR3 contains 15 residues.

This chain uses TRBV10-3 with TRBJ1-1, with a weak D call TRBD1 (5 bases). What was sequenced was blood. The TCR sequence derives from a woman in her forties or fifties with Graves' hyperthyroidism that later progressed to Graves' ophthalmopathy. The CDR3 DNA is TGTGCCATCAGTGGAGGGGTTCCCATGAACACTGAAGCTTTCTTT. As protein: CAISGGVPMNTEAFF.